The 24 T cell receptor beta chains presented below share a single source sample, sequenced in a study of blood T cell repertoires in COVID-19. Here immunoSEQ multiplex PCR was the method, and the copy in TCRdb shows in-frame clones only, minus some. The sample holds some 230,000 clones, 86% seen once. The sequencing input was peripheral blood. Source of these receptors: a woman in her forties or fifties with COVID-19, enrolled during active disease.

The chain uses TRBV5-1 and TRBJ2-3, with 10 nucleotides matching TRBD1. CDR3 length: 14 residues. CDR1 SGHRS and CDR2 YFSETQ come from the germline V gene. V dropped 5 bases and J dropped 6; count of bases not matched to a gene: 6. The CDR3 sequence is CASRLGTGADTQYF. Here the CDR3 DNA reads TGCGCCAGCAGGCTCGGGACAGGGGCCGATACGCAGTATTTT.

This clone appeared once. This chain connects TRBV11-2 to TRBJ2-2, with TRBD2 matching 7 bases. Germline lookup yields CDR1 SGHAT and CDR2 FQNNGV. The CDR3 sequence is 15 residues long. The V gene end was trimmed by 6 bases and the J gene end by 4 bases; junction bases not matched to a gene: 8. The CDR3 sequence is CASRRGYEGTGELFF. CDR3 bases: TGTGCCAGCAGGCGGGGGTATGAGGGCACCGGGGAGCTGTTTTTT.

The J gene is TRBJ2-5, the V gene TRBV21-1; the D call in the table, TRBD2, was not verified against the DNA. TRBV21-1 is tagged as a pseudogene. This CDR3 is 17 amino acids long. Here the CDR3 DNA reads TGTGCCAGCAGCAAAGACCCGGCTAGCGGGGGGTCAGAGACCCAGTACTTC. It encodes CASSKDPASGGSETQYF.

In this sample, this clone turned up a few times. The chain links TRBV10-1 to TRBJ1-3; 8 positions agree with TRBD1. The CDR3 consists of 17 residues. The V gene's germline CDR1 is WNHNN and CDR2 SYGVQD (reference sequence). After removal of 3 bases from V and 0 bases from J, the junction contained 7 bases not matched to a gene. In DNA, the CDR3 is TGCGCCAGCAGTGAAGTTATCACAGGGGGCTCTGGAAACACCATATATTTT. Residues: CASSEVITGGSGNTIYF.

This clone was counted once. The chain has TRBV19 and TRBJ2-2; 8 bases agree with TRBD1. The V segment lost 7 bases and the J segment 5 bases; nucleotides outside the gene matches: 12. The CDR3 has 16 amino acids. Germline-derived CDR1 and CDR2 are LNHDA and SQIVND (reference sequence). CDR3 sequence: CASTRTGWTETGELFF. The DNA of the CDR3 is TGTGCCAGTACCAGGACAGGGTGGACGGAAACCGGGGAGCTGTTTTTT.

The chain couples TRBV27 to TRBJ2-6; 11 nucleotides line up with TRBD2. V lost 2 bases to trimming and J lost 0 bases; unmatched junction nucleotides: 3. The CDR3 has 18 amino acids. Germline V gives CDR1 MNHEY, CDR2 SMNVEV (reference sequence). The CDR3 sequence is CASSLTSGGFSGANVLTF. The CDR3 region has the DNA TGTGCCAGCAGTTTAACTAGCGGGGGATTCTCTGGGGCCAACGTCCTGACTTTC.

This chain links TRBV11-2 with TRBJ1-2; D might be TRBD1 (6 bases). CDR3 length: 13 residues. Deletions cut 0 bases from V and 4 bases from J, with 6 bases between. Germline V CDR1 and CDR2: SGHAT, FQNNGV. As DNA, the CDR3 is TGTGCCAGCAGCTTAGAAGGGGGCTATGGCTACACCTTC. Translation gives CASSLEGGYGYTF. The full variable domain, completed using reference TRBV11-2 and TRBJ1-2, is EAGVAQSPRYKIIEKRQSVAFWCNPISGHATLYWYQQILGQGPKLLIQFQNNGVVDDSQLPKDRFSAERLKGVDSTLKIQPAKLEDSAVYLCASSLEGGYGYTFGSGTRLTVV.

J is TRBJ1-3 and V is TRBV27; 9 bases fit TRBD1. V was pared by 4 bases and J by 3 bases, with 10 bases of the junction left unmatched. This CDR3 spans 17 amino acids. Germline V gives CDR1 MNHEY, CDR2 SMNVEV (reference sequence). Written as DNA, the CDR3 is TGTGCCAGCAGTTCCTCTACCGGGACAGGGATTGGAAACACCATATATTTT. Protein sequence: CASSSSTGTGIGNTIYF.

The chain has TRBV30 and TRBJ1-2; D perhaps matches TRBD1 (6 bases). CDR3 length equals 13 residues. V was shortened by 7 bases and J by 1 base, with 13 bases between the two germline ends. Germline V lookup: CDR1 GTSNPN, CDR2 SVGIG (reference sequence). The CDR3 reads CASYDRSNYGYTF. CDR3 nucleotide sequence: TGTGCCTCTTACGACAGGAGTAACTATGGCTACACCTTC.

CDR3 protein: CASSQAGGGYEQYF. CDR3 sequence (DNA): TGTGCCAGCAGCCAAGCGGGAGGGGGCTACGAGCAGTACTTC. The chain links TRBV3-1 (or the pseudogene TRBV3-2) to TRBJ2-7, with 8 nucleotides matching TRBD2. The J segment lost 3 bases and the V segment lost 1 base, leaving 2 bases of the junction unmatched. The germline V gene has CDR1 LGHDT and CDR2 YNNKEL (reference sequence). The CDR3 runs to 14 residues.

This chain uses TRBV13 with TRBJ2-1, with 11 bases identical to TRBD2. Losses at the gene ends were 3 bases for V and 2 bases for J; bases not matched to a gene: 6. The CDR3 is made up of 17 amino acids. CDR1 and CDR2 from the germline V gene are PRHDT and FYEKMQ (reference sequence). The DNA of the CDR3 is TGTGCCAGCAGCTTTGAGGCTAGCGGGGGGCCCTACAATGAGCAGTTCTTC. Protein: CASSFEASGGPYNEQFF.

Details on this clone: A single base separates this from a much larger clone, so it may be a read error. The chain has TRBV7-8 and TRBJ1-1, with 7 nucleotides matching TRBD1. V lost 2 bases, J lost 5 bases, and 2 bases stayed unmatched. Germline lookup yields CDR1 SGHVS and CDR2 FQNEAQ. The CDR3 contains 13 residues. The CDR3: CASSLTGVTEAFF. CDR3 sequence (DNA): TGTGCCAGCAGCTTAACAGGGGTGACTGAAGCTTTCTTT.

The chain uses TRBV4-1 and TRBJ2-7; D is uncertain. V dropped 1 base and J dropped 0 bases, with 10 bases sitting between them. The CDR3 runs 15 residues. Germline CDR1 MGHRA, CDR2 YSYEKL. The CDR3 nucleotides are TGCGCCAGCAGCCAAGGTATCCCTAACTCCTACGAGCAGTACTTC. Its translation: CASSQGIPNSYEQYF.

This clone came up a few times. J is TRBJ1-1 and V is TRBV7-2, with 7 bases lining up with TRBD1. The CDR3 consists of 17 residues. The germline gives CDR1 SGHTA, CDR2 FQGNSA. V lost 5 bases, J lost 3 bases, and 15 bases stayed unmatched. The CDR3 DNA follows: TGTGCCAGCAGCCTAAGGGCCAGGGGGAAGGGGGACACTGAAGCTTTCTTT. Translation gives CASSLRARGKGDTEAFF. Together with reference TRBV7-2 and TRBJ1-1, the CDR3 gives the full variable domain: GAGVSQSPSNKVTEKGKDVELRCDPISGHTALYWYRQSLGQGLEFLIYFQGNSAPDKSGLPSDRFSAERTGGSVSTLTIQRTQQEDSAVYLCASSLRARGKGDTEAFFGQGTRLTVV.

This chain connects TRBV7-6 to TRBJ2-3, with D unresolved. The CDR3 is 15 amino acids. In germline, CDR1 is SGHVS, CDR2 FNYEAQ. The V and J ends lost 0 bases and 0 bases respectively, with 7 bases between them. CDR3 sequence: CASSLAPRSTDTQYF. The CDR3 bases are TGTGCCAGCAGCTTAGCCCCGAGGAGCACAGATACGCAGTATTTT.

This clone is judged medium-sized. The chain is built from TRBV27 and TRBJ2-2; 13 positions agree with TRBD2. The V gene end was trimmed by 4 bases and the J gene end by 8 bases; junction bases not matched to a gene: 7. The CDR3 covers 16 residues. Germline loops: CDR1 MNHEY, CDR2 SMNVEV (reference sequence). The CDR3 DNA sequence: TGTGCCAGCAGTTCCCTACTAGCGGGGGGGCCGGGGGAGCTGTTTTTT. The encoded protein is CASSSLLAGGPGELFF.

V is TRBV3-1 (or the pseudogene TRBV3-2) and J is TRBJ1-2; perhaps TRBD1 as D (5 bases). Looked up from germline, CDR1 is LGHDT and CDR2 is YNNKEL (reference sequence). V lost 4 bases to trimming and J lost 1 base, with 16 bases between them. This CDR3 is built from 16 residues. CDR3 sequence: CASSPRISGFNYGYTF. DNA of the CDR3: TGTGCCAGCAGCCCCCGGATTTCAGGGTTTAACTATGGCTACACCTTC.

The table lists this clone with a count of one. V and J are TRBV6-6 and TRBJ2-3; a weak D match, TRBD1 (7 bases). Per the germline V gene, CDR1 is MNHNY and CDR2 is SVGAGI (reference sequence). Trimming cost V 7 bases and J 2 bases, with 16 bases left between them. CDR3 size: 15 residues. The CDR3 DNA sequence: TGTGCCAGCACCAGGAGGGACAGACCCACAGATACGCAGTATTTT. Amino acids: CASTRRDRPTDTQYF.

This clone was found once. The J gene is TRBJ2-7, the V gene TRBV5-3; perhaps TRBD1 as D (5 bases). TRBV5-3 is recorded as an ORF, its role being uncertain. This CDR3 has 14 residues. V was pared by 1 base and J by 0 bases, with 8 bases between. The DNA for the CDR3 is TGTGCCAGAAGCTTGAAGGGGTACTCCTACGAGCAGTACTTC. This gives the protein CARSLKGYSYEQYF.

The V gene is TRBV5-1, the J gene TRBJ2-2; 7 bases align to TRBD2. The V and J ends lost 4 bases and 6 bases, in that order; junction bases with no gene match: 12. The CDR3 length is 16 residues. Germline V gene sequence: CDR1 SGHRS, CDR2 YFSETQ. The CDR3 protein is CASSQREQAGAGELFF. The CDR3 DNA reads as TGCGCCAGCAGCCAACGGGAACAGGCGGGGGCCGGGGAGCTGTTTTTT.

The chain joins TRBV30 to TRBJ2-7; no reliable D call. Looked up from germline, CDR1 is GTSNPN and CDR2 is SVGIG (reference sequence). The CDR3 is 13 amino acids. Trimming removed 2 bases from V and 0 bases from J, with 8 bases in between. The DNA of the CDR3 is TGTGCCTGGAGTCATCCTAGCTCCTACGAGCAGTACTTC. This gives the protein CAWSHPSSYEQYF.

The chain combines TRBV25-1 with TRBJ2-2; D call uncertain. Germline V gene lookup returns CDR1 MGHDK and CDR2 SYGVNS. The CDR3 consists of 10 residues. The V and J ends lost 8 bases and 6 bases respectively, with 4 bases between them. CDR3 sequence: CASQSGELFF. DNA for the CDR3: TGTGCCAGCCAATCCGGGGAGCTGTTTTTT.

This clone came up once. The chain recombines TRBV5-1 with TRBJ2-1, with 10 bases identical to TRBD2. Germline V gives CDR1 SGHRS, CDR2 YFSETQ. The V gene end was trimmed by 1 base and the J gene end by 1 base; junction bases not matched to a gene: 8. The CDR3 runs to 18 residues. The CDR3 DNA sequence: TGCGCCAGCAGCTTGCTAGGGGTACTAGCGGGGTCCTACAATGAGCAGTTCTTC. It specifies CASSLLGVLAGSYNEQFF.

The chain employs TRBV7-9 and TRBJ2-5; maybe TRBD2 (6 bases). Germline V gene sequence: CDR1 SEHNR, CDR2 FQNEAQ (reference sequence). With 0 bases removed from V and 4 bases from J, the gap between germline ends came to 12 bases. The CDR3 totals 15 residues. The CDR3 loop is CASSLAGGDGETQYF. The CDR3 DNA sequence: TGTGCCAGCAGCTTAGCGGGGGGTGACGGAGAGACCCAGTACTTC.